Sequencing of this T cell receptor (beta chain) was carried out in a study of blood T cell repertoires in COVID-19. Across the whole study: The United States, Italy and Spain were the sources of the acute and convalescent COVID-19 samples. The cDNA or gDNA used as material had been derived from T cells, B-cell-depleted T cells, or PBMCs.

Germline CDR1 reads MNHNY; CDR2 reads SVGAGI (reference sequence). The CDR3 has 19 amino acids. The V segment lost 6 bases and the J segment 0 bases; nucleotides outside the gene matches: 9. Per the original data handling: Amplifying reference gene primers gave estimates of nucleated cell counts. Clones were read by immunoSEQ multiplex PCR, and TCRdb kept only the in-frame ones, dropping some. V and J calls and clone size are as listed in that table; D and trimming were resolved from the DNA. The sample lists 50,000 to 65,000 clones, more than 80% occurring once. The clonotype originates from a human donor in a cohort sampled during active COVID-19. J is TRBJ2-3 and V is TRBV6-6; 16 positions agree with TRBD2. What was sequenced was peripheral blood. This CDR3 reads CASSSGPGLAGGSTDTQYF. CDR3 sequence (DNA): TGTGCCAGCAGCTCAGGTCCGGGACTAGCGGGAGGGAGCACAGATACGCAGTATTTT.